Sequencing of this T cell receptor beta chain was carried out in a study of OX40 agonist ivuxolimab in advanced cancers. V shed 6 bases and J 0 bases; nucleotides not matched to a gene: 6. The CDR3 loop spans 15 amino acids. Germline CDR1 reads MNHEY; CDR2 reads SMNVEV (reference sequence). This clone appeared a single time. This table comes from immunoSEQ multiplex PCR, and its TCRdb copy is limited to in-frame clones, with some not included. The table records tens of thousands of clones, approximately 95% of them present only once. This material consisted of CD4+ or CD8+ T cells sorted from blood, taken in a trial of the OX40 agonist ivuxolimab. This TCR derives from an adult with an advanced solid tumor such as melanoma, head and neck, liver or kidney cancer. The rearrangement uses TRBV27 and TRBJ2-7, with 9 bases matching TRBD2. CDR3 protein: CASRLSGGGSYEQYF. CDR3 in DNA: TGTGCCAGCAGACTTAGCGGGGGCGGCTCCTACGAGCAGTACTTC.